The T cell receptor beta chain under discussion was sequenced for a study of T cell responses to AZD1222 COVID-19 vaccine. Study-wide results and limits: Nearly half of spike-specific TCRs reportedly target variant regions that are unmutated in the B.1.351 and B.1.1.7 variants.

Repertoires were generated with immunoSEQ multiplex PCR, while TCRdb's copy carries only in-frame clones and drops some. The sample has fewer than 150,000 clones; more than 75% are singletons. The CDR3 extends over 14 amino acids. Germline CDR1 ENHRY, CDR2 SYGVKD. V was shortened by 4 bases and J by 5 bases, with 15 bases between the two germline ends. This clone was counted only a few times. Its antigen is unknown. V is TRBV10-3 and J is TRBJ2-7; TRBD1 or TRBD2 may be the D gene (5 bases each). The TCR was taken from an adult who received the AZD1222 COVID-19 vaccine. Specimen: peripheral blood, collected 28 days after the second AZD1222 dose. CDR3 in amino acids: CAISAGRDGDEQYF. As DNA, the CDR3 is TGTGCCATCAGTGCGGGCAGGGACGGTGACGAGCAGTACTTC.